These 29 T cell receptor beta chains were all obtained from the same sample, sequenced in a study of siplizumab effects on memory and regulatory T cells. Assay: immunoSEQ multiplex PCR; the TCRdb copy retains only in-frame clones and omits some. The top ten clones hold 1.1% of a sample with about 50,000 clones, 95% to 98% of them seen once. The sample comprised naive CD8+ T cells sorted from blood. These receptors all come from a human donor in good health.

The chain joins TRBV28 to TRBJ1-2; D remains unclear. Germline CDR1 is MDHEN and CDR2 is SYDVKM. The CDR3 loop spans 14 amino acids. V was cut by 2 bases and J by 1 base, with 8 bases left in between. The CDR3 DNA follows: TGTGCCAGCAGTTTAGGTGGGAGTAACTATGGCTACACCTTC. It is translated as CASSLGGSNYGYTF.

The CDR3 DNA reads as TGTGCCAGCTCCCGGAGTAATGAGCAGTTCTTC. Amino acid sequence: CASSRSNEQFF. The V gene is TRBV6-1, the J gene TRBJ2-1; D gene uncertain. The CDR3 runs to 11 residues. Germline assignment: CDR1 MNHNS and CDR2 SASEGT. The V end lost 8 bases, the J end lost 7 bases, and 9 bases lay between the germline ends.

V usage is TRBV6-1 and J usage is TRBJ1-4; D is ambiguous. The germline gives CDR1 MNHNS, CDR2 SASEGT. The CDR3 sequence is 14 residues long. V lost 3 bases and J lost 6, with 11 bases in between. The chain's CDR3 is CASSDGVSDEKLFF. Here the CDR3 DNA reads TGTGCCAGCAGTGATGGGGTATCGGATGAAAAACTGTTTTTT.

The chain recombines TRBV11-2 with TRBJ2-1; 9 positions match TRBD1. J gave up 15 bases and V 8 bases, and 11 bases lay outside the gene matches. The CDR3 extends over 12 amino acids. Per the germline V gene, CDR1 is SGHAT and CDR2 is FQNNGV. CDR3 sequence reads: CASGQGTPVWFF. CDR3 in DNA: TGTGCCAGCGGACAGGGGACGCCCGTCTGGTTCTTC.

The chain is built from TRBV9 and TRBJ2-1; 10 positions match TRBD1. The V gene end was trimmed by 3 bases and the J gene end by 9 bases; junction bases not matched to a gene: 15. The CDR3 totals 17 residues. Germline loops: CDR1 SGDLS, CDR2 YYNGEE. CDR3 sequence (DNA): TGTGCCAGCAGCGCCTCCGGTGGGACAGGGGAGGGAGGTGAGCAGTTCTTC. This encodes CASSASGGTGEGGEQFF.

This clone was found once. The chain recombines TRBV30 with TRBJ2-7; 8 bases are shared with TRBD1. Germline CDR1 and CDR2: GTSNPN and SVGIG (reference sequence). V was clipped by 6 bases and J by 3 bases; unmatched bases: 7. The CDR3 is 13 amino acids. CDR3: CACTGTGVYEQYF. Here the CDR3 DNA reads TGTGCCTGCACAGGGACAGGCGTCTACGAGCAGTACTTC.

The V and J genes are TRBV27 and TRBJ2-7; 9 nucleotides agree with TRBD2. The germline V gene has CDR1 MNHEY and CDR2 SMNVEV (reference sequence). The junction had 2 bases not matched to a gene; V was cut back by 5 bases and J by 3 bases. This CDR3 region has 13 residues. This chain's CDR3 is CASSLTSGYEQYF. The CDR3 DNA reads TGTGCCAGCAGTCTGACTAGCGGCTACGAGCAGTACTTC.

CDR3 region: CSVVANSEQFF. In DNA, the CDR3 is TGCAGCGTTGTTGCGAACAGTGAGCAGTTCTTC. The rearrangement uses TRBV29-1 and TRBJ2-1; D is unclear. The CDR3 is 11 amino acids. CDR1 and CDR2 from the germline V gene are SQVTM and ANQGSEA. Trimming pared 4 bases from V and 9 bases from J, leaving 10 bases between.

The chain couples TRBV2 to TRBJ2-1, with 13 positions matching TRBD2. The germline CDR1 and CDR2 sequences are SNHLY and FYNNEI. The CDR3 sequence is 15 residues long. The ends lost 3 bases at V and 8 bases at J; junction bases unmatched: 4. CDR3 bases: TGTGCCAGCAGTGATGGACTAGCGGGAGCCCATGAGCAGTTCTTC. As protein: CASSDGLAGAHEQFF.

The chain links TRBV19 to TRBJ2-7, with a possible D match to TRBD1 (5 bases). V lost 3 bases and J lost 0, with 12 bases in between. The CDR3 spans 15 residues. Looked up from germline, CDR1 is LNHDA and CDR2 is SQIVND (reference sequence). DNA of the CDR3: TGTGCCAGTAGTATCGGACACTTCTCCTCCTACGAGCAGTACTTC. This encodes CASSIGHFSSYEQYF.

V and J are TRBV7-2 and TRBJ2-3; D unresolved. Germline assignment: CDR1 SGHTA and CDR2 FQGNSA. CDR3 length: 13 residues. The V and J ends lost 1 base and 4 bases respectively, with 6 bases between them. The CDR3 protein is CASSLVGSDTQYF. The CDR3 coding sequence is TGTGCCAGCAGCTTAGTGGGGTCAGATACGCAGTATTTT.

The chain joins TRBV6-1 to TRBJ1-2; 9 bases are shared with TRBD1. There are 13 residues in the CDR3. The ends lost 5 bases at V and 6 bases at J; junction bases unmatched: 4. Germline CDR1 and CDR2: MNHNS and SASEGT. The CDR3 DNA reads TGTGCCAGCAGTCTGGGACAGGGAGATGGCTACACCTTC. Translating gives CASSLGQGDGYTF.

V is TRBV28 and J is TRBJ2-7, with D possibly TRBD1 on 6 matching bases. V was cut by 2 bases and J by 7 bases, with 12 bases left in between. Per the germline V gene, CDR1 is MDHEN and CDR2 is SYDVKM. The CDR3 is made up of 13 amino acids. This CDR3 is CASSLGQLNEQYF. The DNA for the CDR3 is TGTGCCAGCAGTTTAGGACAGCTTAATGAGCAGTACTTC.

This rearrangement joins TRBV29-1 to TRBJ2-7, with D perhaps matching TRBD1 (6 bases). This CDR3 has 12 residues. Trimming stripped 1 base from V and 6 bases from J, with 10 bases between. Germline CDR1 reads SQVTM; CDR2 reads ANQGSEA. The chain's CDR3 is CSVEGARGEQYF. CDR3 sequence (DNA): TGCAGCGTTGAAGGGGCCAGGGGCGAGCAGTACTTC.

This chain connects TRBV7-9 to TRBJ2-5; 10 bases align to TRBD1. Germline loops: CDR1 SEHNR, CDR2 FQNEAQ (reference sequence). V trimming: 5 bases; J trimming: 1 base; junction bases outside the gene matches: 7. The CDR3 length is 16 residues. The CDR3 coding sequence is TGTGCCAGCAGCCAAGTAGGGACAGGGGCCCAAGAGACCCAGTACTTC. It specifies CASSQVGTGAQETQYF.

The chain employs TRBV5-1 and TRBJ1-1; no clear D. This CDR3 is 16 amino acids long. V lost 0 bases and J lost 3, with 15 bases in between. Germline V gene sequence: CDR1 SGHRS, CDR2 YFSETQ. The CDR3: CASSLAQGGWDTEAFF. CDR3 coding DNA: TGCGCCAGCAGCTTGGCCCAAGGAGGGTGGGACACTGAAGCTTTCTTT.

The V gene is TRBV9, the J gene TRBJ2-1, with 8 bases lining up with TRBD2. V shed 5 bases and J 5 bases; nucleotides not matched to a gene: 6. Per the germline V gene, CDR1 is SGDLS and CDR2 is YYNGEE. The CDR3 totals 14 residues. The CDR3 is CASRAGVGDNEQFF. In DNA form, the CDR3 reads TGTGCCAGCAGAGCGGGAGTTGGGGACAATGAGCAGTTCTTC. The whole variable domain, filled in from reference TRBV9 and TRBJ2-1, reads DSGVTQTPKHLITATGQRVTLRCSPRSGDLSVYWYQQSLDQGLQFLIQYYNGEERAKGNILERFSAQQFPDLHSELNLSSLELGDSALYFCASRAGVGDNEQFFGPGTRLTVL.

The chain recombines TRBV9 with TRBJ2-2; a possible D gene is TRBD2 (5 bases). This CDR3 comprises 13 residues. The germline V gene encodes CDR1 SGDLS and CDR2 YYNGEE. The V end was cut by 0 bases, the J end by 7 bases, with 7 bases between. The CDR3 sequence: CASSVESGGELFF. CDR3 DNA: TGTGCCAGCAGCGTAGAGAGCGGCGGGGAGCTGTTTTTT.

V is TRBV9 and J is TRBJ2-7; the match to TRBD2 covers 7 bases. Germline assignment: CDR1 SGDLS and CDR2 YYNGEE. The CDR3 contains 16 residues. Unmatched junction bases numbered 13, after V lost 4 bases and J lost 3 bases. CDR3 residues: CASSPGSGGARYEQYF. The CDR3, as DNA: TGTGCCAGCAGCCCCGGATCGGGGGGAGCCCGCTACGAGCAGTACTTC.

This chain's CDR3 is CASSLSGRALDTQYF. CDR3 sequence (DNA): TGTGCCAGCAGTTTGAGCGGGAGGGCCCTCGATACGCAGTATTTT. The rearrangement uses TRBV28 and TRBJ2-3; 10 bases match TRBD2. Losses at the gene ends were 3 bases for V and 6 bases for J; bases not matched to a gene: 6. The CDR3 consists of 15 residues. Germline-derived CDR1 and CDR2 are MDHEN and SYDVKM.

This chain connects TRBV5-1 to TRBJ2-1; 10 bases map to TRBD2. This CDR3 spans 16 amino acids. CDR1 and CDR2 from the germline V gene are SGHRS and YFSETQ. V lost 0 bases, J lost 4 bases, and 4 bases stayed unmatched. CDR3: CASSLGLAGVYNEQFF. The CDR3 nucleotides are TGCGCCAGCAGCTTGGGGCTAGCGGGAGTTTACAATGAGCAGTTCTTC.

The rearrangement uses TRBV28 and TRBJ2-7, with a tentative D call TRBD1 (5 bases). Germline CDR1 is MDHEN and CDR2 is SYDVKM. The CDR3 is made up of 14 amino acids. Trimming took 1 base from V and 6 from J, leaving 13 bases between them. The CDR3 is CASSLYPQAAEQYF. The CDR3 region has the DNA TGTGCCAGCAGTTTATACCCACAGGCGGCCGAGCAGTACTTC.

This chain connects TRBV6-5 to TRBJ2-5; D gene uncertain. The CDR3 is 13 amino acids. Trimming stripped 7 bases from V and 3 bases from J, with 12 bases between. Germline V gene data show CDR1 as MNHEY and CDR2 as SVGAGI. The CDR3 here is CASNGLEEETQYF. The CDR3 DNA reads TGTGCCAGCAACGGCCTAGAAGAAGAGACCCAGTACTTC.

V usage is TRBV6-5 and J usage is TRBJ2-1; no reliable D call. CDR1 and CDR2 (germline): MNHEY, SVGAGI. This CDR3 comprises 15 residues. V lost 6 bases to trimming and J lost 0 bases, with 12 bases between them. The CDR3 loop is CASRQYKSSYNEQFF. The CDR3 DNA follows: TGTGCCAGCAGACAATACAAAAGCTCCTACAATGAGCAGTTCTTC.

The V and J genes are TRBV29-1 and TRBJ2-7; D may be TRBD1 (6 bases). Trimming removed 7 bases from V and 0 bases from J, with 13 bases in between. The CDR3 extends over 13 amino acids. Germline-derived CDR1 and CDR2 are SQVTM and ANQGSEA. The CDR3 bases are TGCAGCGCCAGGACAGTGAGCTCCTACGAGCAGTACTTC. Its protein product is CSARTVSSYEQYF.

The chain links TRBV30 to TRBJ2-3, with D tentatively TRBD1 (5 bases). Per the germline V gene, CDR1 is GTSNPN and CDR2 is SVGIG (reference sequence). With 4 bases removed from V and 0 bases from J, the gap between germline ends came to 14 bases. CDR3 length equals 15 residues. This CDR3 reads CAWTFGQGSTDTQYF. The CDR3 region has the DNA TGTGCCTGGACCTTCGGCCAGGGCAGCACAGATACGCAGTATTTT.

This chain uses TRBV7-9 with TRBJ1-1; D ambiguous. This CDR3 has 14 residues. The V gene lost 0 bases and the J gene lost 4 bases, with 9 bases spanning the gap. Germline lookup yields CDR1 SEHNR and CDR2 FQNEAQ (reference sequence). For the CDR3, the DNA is TGTGCCAGCAGCTTAGCCCTAATCGGCACTGAAGCTTTCTTT. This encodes CASSLALIGTEAFF.

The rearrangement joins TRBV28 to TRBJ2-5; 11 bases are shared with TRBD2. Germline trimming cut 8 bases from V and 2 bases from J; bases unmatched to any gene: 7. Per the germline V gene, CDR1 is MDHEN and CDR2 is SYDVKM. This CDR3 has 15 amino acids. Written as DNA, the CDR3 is TGTGCCAGCGGGCCGGGACTAGCGGCACAAGAGACCCAGTACTTC. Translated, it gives CASGPGLAAQETQYF.

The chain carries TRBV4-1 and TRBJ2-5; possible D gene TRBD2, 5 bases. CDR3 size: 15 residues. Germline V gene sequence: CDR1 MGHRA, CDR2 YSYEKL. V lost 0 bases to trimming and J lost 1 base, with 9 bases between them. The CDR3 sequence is CASSQEAAVQETQYF. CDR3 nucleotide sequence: TGCGCCAGCAGCCAAGAAGCGGCCGTCCAAGAGACCCAGTACTTC.